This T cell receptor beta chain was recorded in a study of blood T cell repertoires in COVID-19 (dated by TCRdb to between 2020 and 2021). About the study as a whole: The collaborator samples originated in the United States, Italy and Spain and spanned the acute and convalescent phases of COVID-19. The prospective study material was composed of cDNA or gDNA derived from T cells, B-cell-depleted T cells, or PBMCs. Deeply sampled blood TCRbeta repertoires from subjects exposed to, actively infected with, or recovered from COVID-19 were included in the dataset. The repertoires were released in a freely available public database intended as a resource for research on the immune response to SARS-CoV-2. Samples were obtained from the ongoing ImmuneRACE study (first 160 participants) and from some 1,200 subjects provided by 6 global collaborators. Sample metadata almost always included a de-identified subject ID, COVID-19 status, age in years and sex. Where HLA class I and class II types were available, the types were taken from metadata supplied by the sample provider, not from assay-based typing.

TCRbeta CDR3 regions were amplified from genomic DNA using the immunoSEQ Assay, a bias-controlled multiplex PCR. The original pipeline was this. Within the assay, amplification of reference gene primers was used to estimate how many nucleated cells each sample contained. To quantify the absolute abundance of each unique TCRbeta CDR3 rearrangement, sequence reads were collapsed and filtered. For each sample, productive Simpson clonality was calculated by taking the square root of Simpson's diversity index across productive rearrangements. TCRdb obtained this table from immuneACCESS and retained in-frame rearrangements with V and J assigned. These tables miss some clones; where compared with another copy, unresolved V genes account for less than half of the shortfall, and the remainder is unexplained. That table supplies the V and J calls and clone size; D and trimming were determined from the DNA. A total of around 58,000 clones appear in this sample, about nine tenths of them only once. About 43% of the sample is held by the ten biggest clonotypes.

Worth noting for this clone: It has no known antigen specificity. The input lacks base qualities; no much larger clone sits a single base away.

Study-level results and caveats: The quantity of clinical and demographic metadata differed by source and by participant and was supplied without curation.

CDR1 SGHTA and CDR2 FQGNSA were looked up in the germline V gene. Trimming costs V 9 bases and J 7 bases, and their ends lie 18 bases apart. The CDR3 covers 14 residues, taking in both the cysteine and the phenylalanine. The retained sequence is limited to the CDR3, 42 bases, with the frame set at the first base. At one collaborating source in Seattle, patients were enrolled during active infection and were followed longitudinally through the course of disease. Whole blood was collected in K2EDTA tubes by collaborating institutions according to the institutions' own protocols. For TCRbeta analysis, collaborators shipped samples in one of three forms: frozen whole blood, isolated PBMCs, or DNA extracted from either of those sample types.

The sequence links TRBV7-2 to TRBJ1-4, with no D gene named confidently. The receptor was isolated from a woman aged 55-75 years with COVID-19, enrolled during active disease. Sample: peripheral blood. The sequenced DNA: TGTGCCAGAGCTCAGGCAGACGTAGGTGAAAAACTGTTTTTT. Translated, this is CARAQADVGEKLFF.